This T cell receptor beta chain comes out of a study of shared clonotypes between healthy human individuals (dated by TCRdb to 2019 to 2021). Broadly, across the study: Three men and two women, aged 18 to 49 years, made up the cohort. Per donor, three plates each were used for CD4 naive and CD4 memory, two for CD8 naive, and one for CD8 memory. To estimate repertoire size and how much clonotypes are shared between individuals, the study performed deep sequencing of blood TCR repertoires from 4 to 6 healthy adults. Libraries were prepared and TCR repertoires were sequenced by different laboratories using diverse techniques, in order to increase sequencing depth and limit assay-specific biases. Each donor's leukapheresis produced roughly between roughly 0.9 and 9 billion PBMCs. Results and caveats for the whole study, not just this receptor: Naive subsets generally had larger estimated clonotype richness than memory subsets did. Clonotypes shared by all four sorted-subset donors showed higher generation probabilities than non-shared clonotypes. Sampling was restricted to blood, and TCR repertoires in tissue are likely to differ from TCR repertoires in blood. Pairwise subsampling indicated that sequencing depth was expected to affect the degree of clonotype sharing among donors. Because the study included only a small number of donors, the genetic and exposure-history diversity represented was limited. Incomplete sequencing was indicated by rarefaction of sorted-subset datasets, despite the large sequencing depth. Sharing across a handful of donors was observed for around 5% of naive CD4, 3.5% of naive CD8, 2% to 2.5% of memory CD4, and less than 0.45% of memory CD8 clonotypes.

Including the terminal cysteine and phenylalanine, the CDR3 comprises 15 residues. Solely the CDR3 DNA is kept, with 45 bases framed from the first base. The germline V gene (reference sequence) gives CDR1 as SGHNT and CDR2 as YYREEE. The junction shows trimming of 2 bases on V and 5 bases on J, and the gene matches do not reach 1 base of it. As to this clone: Its antigen specificity is not known. It has no much larger one-base neighbor in the sample; base qualities were not kept.

CD8 naive samples were CD45RO-negative cells positively selected for CCR7, giving a CD45RA+CCR7+ population that excluded TemRA cells. Donors were healthy HIV-negative adults with no recently reported acute infections or vaccinations. All donors were Caucasian adults living in Nashville, Tennessee, USA. Blood was obtained by leukapheresis, after which PBMCs were separated by Ficoll-Histopaque density gradient centrifugation and cryopreserved in liquid nitrogen vapor phase. Purity and quantity of every magnetically sorted T cell population were checked by analytical flow cytometry. Genomic DNA was isolated from each sorted fraction and quantified by UV absorbance on a Nanodrop 2000c. Using the deep immunoSEQ assay, multiplex PCR amplified TCR CDR3 regions from genomic DNA. Genomic DNA extracted from each cell subset was distributed evenly over all wells of several immunoSEQ 96-well plates, and each plate served as one replicate. For sorted subsets, about 0.2 ug genomic DNA, equal to 30,000 to 35,000 T cell genomes, was loaded into each replicate PCR. The purified libraries were quantified using a Qubit 3.0 fluorometer, sized with a Bioanalyzer 2100, and then quantified again using the KAPA Library Quantification kit. A separate single-read 150-cycle Illumina NextSeq 550 flow cell was used to sequence each immunoSEQ 96-well plate. The published analysis was carried out like this. The immunoSEQ output contained only junctional sequences without quality scores, so filtering could not match that applied to full-length reads. To assign V/J genes and CDR3, sequences were annotated against IMGT germline references using PyIR, a Python wrapper for IgBLAST v1.9. Reads with weak V/J assignments (E-value above 1e-6), missing CDR3, stop codons, out-of-frame junctions, or ambiguous translated residues were removed. A V3J clonotype was defined by an identical inferred V gene, J gene, and CDR3 amino acid sequence. Percentage overlap between repertoires was calculated by dividing the number of shared unique clonotypes by the size of the smaller repertoire. Richness of each repertoire was evaluated using RTK rarefaction, the Chao1 estimator, and Recon v2.1 estimates of unobserved clonotypes. Generation probabilities for all TCRbeta clonotypes obtained by the gDNA method from a handful of donors were computed using OLGA. In its TCRdb copy, this immuneACCESS table keeps in-frame sequences only and misses some clones. Where compared with another copy, unresolved V genes explain less than half of these, and the others have no known cause. Clonal size and the V and J genes are those of that table, whereas D and trimming came from the DNA. Present in this sample are 1.5 million to 2.5 million clones, approximately 94% of which were seen just once. The top ten clones comprise 1.2% of the sample.

The sequenced material came from naive CD8+ T cells sorted from blood. This sample's cell subset or site label indicates: CD45RA+CCR7+. This TCR was sampled from a young man in good health. The rearrangement joined TRBV5-4 to TRBJ2-2; TRBD2 lines up with 12 middle nucleotides. CDR3 sequence: CASSFGLAGTGELFF. The DNA sequence is given as TGTGCCAGCAGCTTCGGACTAGCGGGGACCGGGGAGCTGTTTTTT.